The clone carrying this T cell receptor (beta chain) has only a few counts. The antigen is not known. This specimen comes from a study of quantifying T cell responses using KT2 cells. For the study at large: cDNA was made from DNase-treated RNA using alpha and beta constant primers.

Unfractionated PBMC were spiked with known numbers of KT2 clone cells. The cDNA 3' end received a ligated oligonucleotide with a UMI. The first PCR ran 4 to 5 cycles with an equimolar RC1.1 and RC1.2 beta primer mix. TCRdb fed the UMI-ligation and nested PCR reads into MiXCR, producing one record per CDR3 protein. The sample yields tens of thousands of distinct CDR3 sequences, roughly 12% seen once. Study-level points and caveats: KT2 clone alpha and beta sequence counts scaled linearly with input KT2 cell number. KT2 sequence counts showed saturation when very many KT2 cells were spiked in.

The CDR3 has 13 residues. From germline, CDR1 is SGDLS and CDR2 YYNGEE. Trimming took off 2 bases at V and 5 bases at J, with 11 bases between the two ends. The sequence was obtained from a human donor. The sequencing input was PBMCs spiked with cells of the T cell clone KT2. The chain is built from TRBV9 and TRBJ2-7; no firm D call. The CDR3 sequence: CASSVEILDEQYF. The CDR3 nucleotides are TGTGCCAGCAGCGTGGAGATATTGGACGAGCAGTACTTC.